Listed below are T cell receptor beta chains from one sample, sequenced in a study of blood T cell repertoires in COVID-19. Sequencing was performed with immunoSEQ multiplex PCR; in TCRdb, only in-frame clones are kept and a portion is missing. The data show about 110,000 clones, 75% to 85% seen once. The specimen sequenced was peripheral blood. These receptors originate from a woman older than 75 with active or convalescent COVID-19. CDR3s include the opening cysteine and the closing phenylalanine or tryptophan. A D gene is named only where the DNA matches it firmly. Not all rows give a size; the values are once, few, many and, for expanded clones, a class.

abundance	v_gene	d_gene	j_gene	CDR3aa	CDR3nt
once	TRBV15	-	TRBJ1-4	CAASRDGTQGATNEKLFF	TGTGCCGCCAGCAGAGATGGAACCCAGGGTGCAACTAATGAAAAACTGTTTTTT
-	TRBV5-4	-	TRBJ1-1	CASSFEGGTTEAFF	TGTGCCAGCAGCTTCGAAGGCGGGACCACTGAAGCTTTCTTT
-	TRBV19	-	TRBJ1-2	CASSISGNYGYTF	TGTGCCAGTAGTATTTCCGGGAACTATGGCTACACCTTC
-	TRBV6-1	-	TRBJ1-4	CASSEEQGPNEKLFF	TGTGCCAGCAGTGAAGAGCAGGGGCCGAATGAAAAACTGTTTTTT
-	TRBV7-9	-	TRBJ1-4	CASSEIGNHNEKLFF	TGTGCCAGCAGCGAAATCGGGAACCATAATGAAAAACTGTTTTTT
once	TRBV5-4	TRBD2	TRBJ2-3	CASSPRLAGSTDTQYF	TGTGCCAGCAGCCCGCGACTAGCGGGGAGCACAGATACGCAGTATTTT
-	TRBV27	-	TRBJ1-1	CASRTAGITEAFF	TGTGCCAGCAGGACCGCGGGTATCACTGAAGCTTTCTTT
-	TRBV5-4	-	TRBJ2-4	CASSLIGLAKNIQYF	TGTGCCAGCAGCTTGATCGGGTTAGCCAAAAACATTCAGTACTTC
-	TRBV5-1	TRBD1	TRBJ2-7	CASSPGQNYEQYF	TGCGCCAGCAGCCCGGGACAGAACTACGAGCAGTACTTC
once	TRBV5-6	TRBD2	TRBJ2-7	CASSLRGLARYEQYF	TGTGCCAGCAGCTTGCGAGGACTAGCCCGCTACGAGCAGTACTTC
-	TRBV2	TRBD2	TRBJ2-5	CASTMGDYRETQYF	TGTGCCAGCACCATGGGGGACTATCGGGAGACCCAGTACTTC
-	TRBV3-1/TRBV3-2	TRBD2	TRBJ2-5	CASSPSGTKKETQYF	TGTGCCAGCAGCCCCTCCGGGACTAAAAAAGAGACCCAGTACTTC
-	TRBV10-2	TRBD2	TRBJ2-7	CASSERGKLAGHYEQYF	TGCGCCAGCAGTGAGAGGGGTAAGCTAGCGGGACACTACGAGCAGTACTTC
-	TRBV2	-	TRBJ2-3	CASRSSKDGGTDTQYF	TGTGCCAGCAGATCAAGTAAAGACGGGGGCACAGATACGCAGTATTTT
-	TRBV7-9	-	TRBJ1-1	CASSYPRTAF	TGTGCCAGCAGCTATCCTCGGACAGCTTTT
-	TRBV6-5	-	TRBJ2-5	CASSYSSSPPQAQYF	TGTGCCAGCAGTTACTCGTCAAGCCCCCCTCAAGCCCAGTACTTC
-	TRBV5-1	-	TRBJ2-1	CASSPGYEQFF	TGCGCCAGCAGCCCCGGGTATGAGCAGTTCTTC
-	TRBV28	-	TRBJ2-1	CASRDTYINEQFF	TGTGCCAGCAGGGACACATACATCAATGAGCAGTTCTTC
-	TRBV6-5	TRBD2	TRBJ2-5	CASRGMGGETQYF	TGTGCCAGCAGGGGAATGGGGGGGGAGACCCAGTACTTC
-	TRBV4-2	-	TRBJ1-1	CASSPQINTEAFF	TGTGCCAGCAGCCCTCAGATAAACACTGAAGCTTTCTTT
-	TRBV28	TRBD1	TRBJ2-7	CASSSRADRGYEQYF	TGTGCCAGCAGTTCCCGGGCGGACAGGGGCTACGAGCAGTACTTC
-	TRBV5-5	-	TRBJ1-5	CASSFVSDYSNQPQHF	TGTGCCAGCAGCTTCGTGTCAGATTATAGCAATCAGCCCCAGCATTTT
-	TRBV21-1	-	TRBJ2-7	CASSKARGSYEQYF	TGTGCCAGCAGCAAAGCCCGGGGGTCCTACGAGCAGTACTTC
-	TRBV5-1	TRBD2	TRBJ2-7	CASSLSGAYEQYF	TGCGCCAGCAGCTTGAGCGGGGCCTACGAGCAGTACTTC
-	TRBV5-1	-	TRBJ1-1	CASSREGGWTEAFF	TGCGCCAGCAGCCGGGAGGGGGGCTGGACTGAAGCTTTCTTT
-	TRBV27	-	TRBJ2-3	CASSLYNAAAGGPDTQYF	TGTGCCAGCAGTTTGTACAACGCGGCGGCTGGGGGCCCAGATACGCAGTATTTT
few	TRBV2	TRBD1	TRBJ1-2	CASTIAGGNGYTF	TGTGCCAGCACAATTGCAGGGGGAAATGGCTACACCTTC
-	TRBV5-1	TRBD2	TRBJ2-3	CASSSISGPSTDTQYF	TGCGCCAGCAGCTCAATTAGCGGGCCGAGCACAGATACGCAGTATTTT
-	TRBV11-2	-	TRBJ2-7	CASSSLQGSGLYEQYF	TGTGCCAGCAGCTCCCTACAGGGATCCGGCCTCTACGAGCAGTACTTC
-	TRBV5-5	-	TRBJ2-1	CASRGAGSRAYNEQFF	TGTGCCAGCAGGGGGGCCGGGTCCCGAGCCTACAATGAGCAGTTCTTC
-	TRBV5-1	-	TRBJ2-1	CASSYGSNGNEQFF	TGCGCCAGCAGCTACGGGAGTAACGGCAATGAGCAGTTCTTC
-	TRBV7-2	TRBD1	TRBJ1-2	CASSNLDRLATSYGYTF	TGTGCCAGCAGTAATCTGGACAGGCTGGCCACGTCCTATGGCTACACCTTC
-	TRBV28	-	TRBJ2-7	CASMVLMTEEQYF	TGTGCCAGCATGGTGCTGATGACGGAGGAGCAGTACTTC
once	TRBV27	TRBD2	TRBJ2-1	CASSFSGRAGEQFF	TGTGCCAGCAGTTTTAGCGGGAGGGCCGGTGAGCAGTTCTTC
-	TRBV19	TRBD2	TRBJ2-7	CASSIGAGGYYEQYF	TGTGCCAGTAGTATAGGAGCGGGAGGATACTACGAGCAGTACTTC
-	TRBV28	TRBD1	TRBJ1-5	CASSLSGGTSEPQHF	TGTGCCAGCAGTTTATCAGGGGGCACTTCGGAGCCCCAGCATTTT
-	TRBV7-9	TRBD2	TRBJ2-3	CASSLSSGRSDTQYF	TGTGCCAGCAGCTTATCTAGCGGGAGGTCAGATACGCAGTATTTT
-	TRBV2	-	TRBJ1-2	CASSEGAPGGYTF	TGTGCCAGCAGTGAAGGAGCACCGGGAGGCTACACCTTC
few	TRBV7-9	-	TRBJ2-1	CASSPLGTYSYNEQFF	TGTGCCAGCAGCCCCCTCGGGACTTATTCCTACAATGAGCAGTTCTTC
-	TRBV10-3	-	TRBJ1-5	CAIRSDTRNQPQHF	TGTGCCATCAGATCGGACACGAGGAATCAGCCCCAGCATTTT
-	TRBV30	TRBD2	TRBJ2-7	CACAHSGGYEQYF	TGTGCCTGCGCCCATTCGGGGGGCTACGAGCAGTACTTC
-	TRBV3-1/TRBV3-2	-	TRBJ2-2	CASSQLLNSAGELFF	TGTGCCAGCAGCCAACTCCTAAATTCTGCCGGGGAGCTGTTTTTT